This TCR beta chain originates from a study of blood T cell repertoires in COVID-19. Data came from immunoSEQ multiplex PCR; TCRdb stores just in-frame clones and leaves some out. The data hold over 60,000 clones, with 82% observed a single time. CDR3 length: 12 residues. The ends were cut back, 4 bases at V and 6 bases at J, with 8 bases in the middle. Germline V gene lookup returns CDR1 SGDLS and CDR2 YYNGEE. This TCR was sampled from a woman aged 80 or over with acute or convalescent COVID-19. Sequencing was carried out using peripheral blood. This chain connects TRBV9 to TRBJ2-1; D unresolved. The CDR3 region is CASSPQRNEQFF. In DNA, the CDR3 is TGTGCCAGCAGCCCCCAGCGCAATGAGCAGTTCTTC.